A selection of T cell receptor beta chains follows, all from one sample in a study of blood T cell repertoires in COVID-19. Clones were read by immunoSEQ multiplex PCR, and TCRdb kept only the in-frame ones, dropping some. The sample yields a few hundred thousand clones, roughly nine tenths seen once. The specimen was PBMCs or T cells enriched from blood (not recorded which). These receptors were collected from a woman in her thirties who had recovered from COVID-19. Both conserved end residues are part of each CDR3.

v_call	j_call	cdr3_aa
TRBV7-2	TRBJ2-7	CASSFSGTSGTYEQYF
TRBV5-1	TRBJ1-6	CASSFSDNSPLHF
TRBV19	TRBJ1-2	CASSIWATASNYGYTF
TRBV7-9	TRBJ2-7	CASSLGLAGGRDYEQYF
TRBV30	TRBJ1-2	CAWSVRRGPGYGYTF
TRBV5-6	TRBJ2-7	CASTLGGYYEQYF
TRBV7-8	TRBJ2-1	CASSPYPGTELYNEQFF
TRBV18	TRBJ2-7	CASSPWTGTDEQYF
TRBV6-5	TRBJ1-1	CASSFKQGGTEAFF
TRBV30	TRBJ1-6	CALGQGNNSPLHF
TRBV11-2	TRBJ2-2	CASSLGAANSGGELFF
TRBV5-1	TRBJ1-6	CASSVGEDSPLHF
TRBV30	TRBJ2-3	CAWSVRMTSGASTDTQYF
TRBV28	TRBJ2-7	CASSATGTGDAYEQYF
TRBV3-1/TRBV3-2	TRBJ2-1	CASSLLGGTGGHEQFF
TRBV4-1	TRBJ2-7	CASSQGLAATYEQYF
TRBV7-9	TRBJ2-3	CASSLGTSIADTQYF
TRBV12-5	TRBJ2-1	CASGRTGGSYNEQFF
TRBV13	TRBJ2-2	CASSFLQAHSDGELFF
TRBV29-1	TRBJ1-2	CSVEIGGVGDYTF
TRBV20-1	TRBJ1-3	CSAGGGSYSGNTIYF
TRBV27	TRBJ2-3	CASSSTSGGAVYTQYF
TRBV27	TRBJ2-1	CASSVTGSNEQFF
TRBV6-5	TRBJ2-1	CASSYPRGGRNEQFF
TRBV6-1	TRBJ1-2	CASSELDGYTF
TRBV4-1	TRBJ1-6	CASSRGQGASYNSPLHF
TRBV4-1	TRBJ2-7	CASSQDGDSPMPYEQYF
TRBV11-2	TRBJ2-1	CASSLGSTITSYNEQFF
TRBV19	TRBJ2-7	CASSEGSSYEQYF
TRBV7-6	TRBJ1-5	CASSLSDRYSNQPQHF
TRBV18	TRBJ2-3	CASSPTQGPDTQYF
TRBV3-1/TRBV3-2	TRBJ2-5	CASSQGSGLVGETQYF
TRBV11-2	TRBJ1-2	CASSLEFGGNYGYTF
TRBV2	TRBJ2-1	CASSARGDYANEQFF
TRBV28	TRBJ1-5	CASGGGTGQHF